This is a list of T cell receptor beta chains from one sample in a study of prognosis after radiotherapy for stage I lung cancer. TCRdb re-called the multiplex PCR reads with MiXCR, one entry per CDR3 protein. The table includes some 15,000 distinct CDR3 sequences, around a quarter detected once. This material consisted of PBMCs, taken before or after stereotactic body radiation therapy (not recorded which). The receptors stem from a donor over 45 with non-small cell lung cancer. The CDR3 runs from the conserved cysteine through the conserved F or W. D genes are given only for firm matches. Rows give clone size only sometimes, using once, few, many, or a class for an expanded clone.

>medium-sized|.|TRBV2|TRBJ2-3
TGTGCCAGCAGTCCCGAGCGGACTAGCACAGATACGCAGTATTTT
CASSPERTSTDTQYF
>many|.|TRBV7-8|TRBJ1-1
TGTGCCAGCAGCTTAGGTTCTTGGTCACTACCCATGAACACTGAAGCTTTCTTT
CASSLGSWSLPMNTEAFF
>.|.|TRBV6-1|TRBJ2-7
TGTGCCAGCAGTGAGAGGTTAATCCAGGGCCACGGGCAGTACTTC
CASSERLIQGHGQYF
>.|.|TRBV7-3|TRBJ2-1
TGTGCCAGCAGCGCCTCCGGGACCATCGCCTACAATGAGCAGTTCTTC
CASSASGTIAYNEQFF
>many|TRBD1|TRBV7-2|TRBJ2-7
TGTGCCAGCAGCGGCAGGGGGTCCCGAGGGGACTACGAGCAGTACTTC
CASSGRGSRGDYEQYF
>many|.|TRBV11-2|TRBJ2-2
TGTGCCAGCAGCTTAGGCTGGGAGCTGTTTTTT
CASSLGWELFF
>medium-sized|.|TRBV25-1|TRBJ1-1
TGTGCCAGCAGTGAATTGGGAGGGAGGAACACTGAAGCTTTCTTT
CASSELGGRNTEAFF
>many|TRBD2|TRBV20-1|TRBJ2-7
TGCAGTGCCTCCCTAGCGGGTGACTCCTACGAGCAGTACTTC
CSASLAGDSYEQYF
>many|.|TRBV5-6|TRBJ1-1
TGTGCCAGCAGCCAACAGGGAGGGGACACTGAAGCTTTCTTT
CASSQQGGDTEAFF
>many|.|TRBV20-1|TRBJ2-7
TGCAGTTTGCGGGACATCACCTACGAGCAGTACTTC
CSLRDITYEQYF
>.|.|TRBV30|TRBJ1-5
TGTGCCTGGACGGACGGGTATTCACCCCAGCATTTT
CAWTDGYSPQHF
>.|TRBD2|TRBV12-5|TRBJ2-1
TGTGCTAGTGGTTCGTCCGGGAGGCCTTACAATGAGCAGTTCTTC
CASGSSGRPYNEQFF
>many|.|TRBV28|TRBJ1-1
TGTGCCAGCAGTTTTGTATTGGGTGACGCTGAAGCTTTCTTT
CASSFVLGDAEAFF
>many|TRBD1|TRBV6-1|TRBJ1-4
TGTGCCACCTATAAAGGACAGGGACATGCAACTAATGAAAAACTGTTTTTT
CATYKGQGHATNEKLFF
>.|.|TRBV9|TRBJ2-7
TGTGCCAGCAGCGTAGAGCCTAGCCGGAGTACGTTATACGAGCAGTACTTC
CASSVEPSRSTLYEQYF
>many|.|TRBV19|TRBJ1-2
TGTGCCAGTAGTGCCCACAGAACCAACTATGGCTACACCTTC
CASSAHRTNYGYTF
>many|.|TRBV4-1|TRBJ2-1
TGCGCCAGCAGAGGGACTGGAAACAATGAGCAGTTCTTC
CASRGTGNNEQFF
>many|.|TRBV19|TRBJ2-1
TGTGCCAGTAGTATATTCCACAGCCCCTTAACCTACAATGAGCAGTTCTTC
CASSIFHSPLTYNEQFF
>many|.|TRBV14|TRBJ2-1
TGTGCCAGCAGGAGGGAACTAACAAGTGGAAGTGAGCAGTTCTTC
CASRRELTSGSEQFF
>.|.|TRBV9|TRBJ1-3
TGTGCCAGCAGCGTAGGCGGGAAGGCTGTAAACACCATATATTTT
CASSVGGKAVNTIYF
>.|.|TRBV6-5|TRBJ2-7
TGTCCCAGCAGTTCAACAGGTATCAGCGATCAGTACTTC
CPSSSTGISDQYF
>medium-sized|.|TRBV27|TRBJ1-2
TGTGCCAGCACACCCGGGACTGCTGGCTACACCTTC
CASTPGTAGYTF
>medium-sized|.|TRBV20-1|TRBJ2-3
TGCAGTGCTAGAGATCTCACCACAGATACGCAGTATTTT
CSARDLTTDTQYF
>medium-sized|.|TRBV3-1|TRBJ2-7
TGTGCCAGCAGCCAATTTTTAGGATCCTACGAGCAGTACTTC
CASSQFLGSYEQYF
>medium-sized|.|TRBV3-1|TRBJ2-3
TGTGCCAGCAGCGGTCCAGGCACAGATACGCAGTATTTT
CASSGPGTDTQYF
>medium-sized|.|TRBV6-1|TRBJ1-1
TGTGCCAGCAGACCTCTAAGGGGTGATGGGGAAGCTTTCTTT
CASRPLRGDGEAFF
>.|.|TRBV28|TRBJ2-7
TGTGCCAGCAAGGGTTCAGTGTCCTACGAGCAATACTTC
CASKGSVSYEQYF
>.|.|TRBV6-2/TRBV6-3|TRBJ2-5
TGTGCCGCAGCTCCACTAAGCGGCTGGCGGACCCAGTACTTC
CAAAPLSGWRTQYF
>medium-sized|TRBD2|TRBV7-8|TRBJ2-7
TGTGCCAGCAGCTTGGGACTAGCGGCGTACGAGCAGTACTTC
CASSLGLAAYEQYF
>medium-sized|TRBD2|TRBV7-3|TRBJ2-1
TGTGCCAGCAGCCAGGGACTAGCCTACAATGAGCAGTTCTTC
CASSQGLAYNEQFF
>many|.|TRBV28|TRBJ2-4
TGTGCCAGCAGTTTTGGGGGGGGGCCCAAAAACATTCAGTACTTC
CASSFGGGPKNIQYF
>many|TRBD2|TRBV18|TRBJ2-5
TGTGCCAGCTCACCCAATATACTAGCGAGTCCGAGGGAGACCCAGTACTTC
CASSPNILASPRETQYF
>many|.|TRBV28|TRBJ1-1
TGTGCCAGCAAATCCCCGGGCGGGTATACTGAAGCTTTCTTT
CASKSPGGYTEAFF
>medium-sized|.|TRBV20-1|TRBJ2-1
TGCAGTGCTAGATTGAGGGGGGAGAGTGGCTCCTACAATGAGCAGTTCTTC
CSARLRGESGSYNEQFF